The rows below give T cell receptor beta chains drawn from one sample of a study of T-cell memory formation after mild COVID-19. MiXCR, applied by TCRdb to the 5' RACE reads, yields one record per CDR3 protein. Of approximately 290,000 distinct CDR3 sequences in the sample, roughly 8.2% were seen once. Material: PBMCs or a T cell subset sorted from them (not recorded which). These receptors originate from a young man who had mild COVID-19 (a few samples of this study predate the infection). Cell type and time point are not known. Each CDR3 is given with its conserved first and last residue. A D gene is named only where the DNA matches it firmly. Only part of the rows carry a size: once, few, many, or a class if the clone is expanded.

v_call: TRBV11-2; d_call: .; clone_size: .; j_call: TRBJ1-6; cdr3_aa: CASSLGVLRNSPLHF; cdr3_nt: TGTGCCAGCAGCTTAGGGGTCCTTAGAAATTCACCCCTCCACTTT
v_call: TRBV6-5; d_call: .; clone_size: .; j_call: TRBJ2-2; cdr3_aa: CASSQGAGGAAGELFF; cdr3_nt: TGTGCCAGCAGCCAGGGGGCTGGGGGGGCTGCCGGGGAGCTGTTTTTT
v_call: TRBV6-2/TRBV6-3; d_call: .; clone_size: .; j_call: TRBJ1-5; cdr3_aa: CASSYSYHDGGSNQPQHF; cdr3_nt: TGTGCCAGCAGTTACTCCTACCATGATGGCGGCAGCAATCAGCCCCAGCATTTT
v_call: TRBV7-9; d_call: TRBD1; clone_size: few; j_call: TRBJ2-1; cdr3_aa: CASSLPTGAYNEQFF; cdr3_nt: TGTGCCAGCAGCTTGCCGACAGGGGCCTACAATGAGCAGTTCTTC
v_call: TRBV12-3/TRBV12-4; d_call: .; clone_size: .; j_call: TRBJ2-2; cdr3_aa: CASSFRPTNTGELFF; cdr3_nt: TGTGCCAGCAGTTTCCGACCGACGAACACCGGGGAGCTGTTTTTT
v_call: TRBV3-1; d_call: .; clone_size: .; j_call: TRBJ2-3; cdr3_aa: CASSQVRIPTDTQYF; cdr3_nt: TGTGCCAGCAGCCAAGTCCGGATCCCCACAGATACGCAGTATTTT
v_call: TRBV19; d_call: .; clone_size: .; j_call: TRBJ2-5; cdr3_aa: CASSIPPDEDGETQYF; cdr3_nt: TGTGCCAGTAGTATACCCCCGGATGAGGATGGGGAGACCCAGTACTTC
v_call: TRBV7-2; d_call: .; clone_size: many; j_call: TRBJ2-2; cdr3_aa: CASSFGGETGELFF; cdr3_nt: TGTGCCAGCAGCTTCGGGGGCGAGACCGGGGAGCTGTTTTTT
v_call: TRBV20-1; d_call: .; clone_size: many; j_call: TRBJ1-5; cdr3_aa: CSARNSNQPQHF; cdr3_nt: TGCAGTGCTAGGAATAGCAATCAGCCCCAGCATTTT
v_call: TRBV7-2; d_call: .; clone_size: many; j_call: TRBJ2-1; cdr3_aa: CASSSVSSYNEQFF; cdr3_nt: TGTGCCAGCAGCTCGGTGAGCTCGTACAATGAGCAGTTCTTC
v_call: TRBV24-1; d_call: .; clone_size: .; j_call: TRBJ2-2; cdr3_aa: CATSGGNTGELFF; cdr3_nt: TGTGCCACCAGTGGCGGAAACACCGGGGAGCTGTTTTTT
v_call: TRBV9; d_call: .; clone_size: once; j_call: TRBJ2-7; cdr3_aa: CASSVGPGEIRQYF; cdr3_nt: TGTGCCAGCAGCGTGGGACCAGGAGAGATTCGGCAGTACTTC
v_call: TRBV7-2; d_call: TRBD1; clone_size: .; j_call: TRBJ1-4; cdr3_aa: CASSPDRANEKLFF; cdr3_nt: TGTGCCAGCAGCCCAGACAGGGCTAATGAAAAACTGTTTTTT
v_call: TRBV7-6; d_call: .; clone_size: .; j_call: TRBJ2-5; cdr3_aa: CASTPPPFRETQYF; cdr3_nt: TGTGCCAGCACCCCCCCGCCCTTTCGAGAGACCCAGTACTTC
v_call: TRBV4-1; d_call: TRBD1; clone_size: .; j_call: TRBJ2-7; cdr3_aa: CASSQDPFGTGFHF; cdr3_nt: TGCGCCAGCAGCCAAGATCCGTTCGGGACAGGGTTTCACTTC
v_call: TRBV7-2; d_call: .; clone_size: .; j_call: TRBJ1-5; cdr3_aa: CASSLEGWASGVNQPQHF; cdr3_nt: TGTGCCAGCAGCTTAGAGGGTTGGGCCAGCGGCGTAAATCAGCCCCAGCATTTT
v_call: TRBV3-1; d_call: .; clone_size: once; j_call: TRBJ2-5; cdr3_aa: CASSQDVPREETQYF; cdr3_nt: TGTGCCAGCAGCCAAGACGTTCCTAGGGAAGAGACCCAGTACTTC